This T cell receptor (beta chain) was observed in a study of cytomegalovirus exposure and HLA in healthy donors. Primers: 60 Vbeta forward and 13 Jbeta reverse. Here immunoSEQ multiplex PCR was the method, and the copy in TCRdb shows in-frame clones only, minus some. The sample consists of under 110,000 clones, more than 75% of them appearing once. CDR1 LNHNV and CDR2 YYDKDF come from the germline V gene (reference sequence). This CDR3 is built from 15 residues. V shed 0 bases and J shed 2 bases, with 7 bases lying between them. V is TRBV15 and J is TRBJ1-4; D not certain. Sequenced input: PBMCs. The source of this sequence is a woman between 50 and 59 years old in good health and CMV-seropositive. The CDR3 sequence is CATSREGGTNEKLFF. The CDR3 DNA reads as TGTGCCACCAGCAGAGAAGGCGGGACTAATGAAAAACTGTTTTTT.